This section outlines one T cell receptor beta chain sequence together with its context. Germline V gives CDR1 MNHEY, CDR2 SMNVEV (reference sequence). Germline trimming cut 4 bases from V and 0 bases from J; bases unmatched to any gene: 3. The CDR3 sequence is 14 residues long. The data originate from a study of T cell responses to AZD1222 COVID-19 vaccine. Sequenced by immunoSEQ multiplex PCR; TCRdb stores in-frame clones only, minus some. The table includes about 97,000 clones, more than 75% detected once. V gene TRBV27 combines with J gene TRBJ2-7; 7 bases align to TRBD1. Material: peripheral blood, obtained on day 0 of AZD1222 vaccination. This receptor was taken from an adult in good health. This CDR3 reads CASSSTGNSYEQYF. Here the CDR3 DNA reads TGTGCCAGCAGTTCGACAGGGAACTCCTACGAGCAGTACTTC.